The source of this T cell receptor beta chain is a study of T-cell memory formation after mild COVID-19. Overall study findings and caveats: Contracting CD4+ clones were located mainly in CM and EM, and CD8+ clones in EMRA.

On this clonotype itself: Its target is unknown.

One entry per CDR3 protein, called by TCRdb with MiXCR from the 5' RACE reads. The sample includes about 130,000 distinct CDR3 sequences, almost 25% of them seen just once. The CDR3 sequence is 13 residues long. V trimming: 8 bases; J trimming: 2 bases; junction bases outside the gene matches: 5. Germline CDR1 and CDR2: SNHLY and FYNNEI. Sequenced material: PBMCs or a T cell subset sorted from them (not recorded which). The chain is built from TRBV2 and TRBJ2-7, with 8 bases aligning to TRBD1. This clonotype was sampled from an adult woman who had mild COVID-19 (a few samples of this study predate the infection). Cell type and time point are not known. The CDR3: CASYGQGPYEQYF. The CDR3 DNA follows: TGTGCCAGCTACGGACAGGGACCCTACGAGCAGTACTTC.